This T cell receptor beta chain was sequenced during a study of OX40 agonist ivuxolimab in advanced cancers. In the study overall: Ivuxolimab was an agonistic, fully human IgG2 monoclonal antibody directed against OX40 (CD134), a costimulatory receptor. Intravenous ivuxolimab was administered to patients every 2 weeks at six dose levels: 0.01, 0.1, 0.3, 1.5, 3 and 10 mg/kg. Of the 50 to 55 dose-escalation patients, hepatocellular carcinoma was present in around 20, melanoma in roughly 15, renal cell carcinoma in 9 and head and neck cancer in 9. The dose-escalation cohort was roughly 80% male with a mean age of around 64 years, ranging from about 23 to 85. Patients were allowed to have had prior anti-PD-1, anti-PD-L1 or anti-CTLA-4 therapy, and 40% of the dose-escalation patients had previously received checkpoint inhibitors. Partial responses were achieved by three dose-escalation patients, of whom one had hepatocellular carcinoma and two had cutaneous melanoma. The purpose of peripheral TCRbeta sequencing was to test whether ivuxolimab changed TCR sequence diversity and led to clonal T-cell expansion. The monotherapy dose-escalation portion (N = 52 patients) of the phase I ivuxolimab trial is reported in the paper. Broad study findings and their caveats: At doses from 0.1 to 3.0 mg/kg, clonal expansion was seen in both CD4+ and CD8+ blood T cells between baseline and week 6. Low levels of normalized T-cell clonal expansion were also shown by some nonresponding patients. Antigen specificity was not determined for the clonally expanded peripheral T cells. In the 0.1-3.0 mg/kg groups, partial responders were among the patients with the lowest normalized peripheral clonal expansion, particularly in CD8+ T cells. After ivuxolimab, CD8+ T cells had more expanded clones than CD4+ T cells on average.

A distance of 5 bases separates the germline ends of V and J, which lose 3 bases and 3 bases respectively. Looking up the germline V gene yields CDR1 SGHNT and CDR2 YENEEA. The CDR3 measures 13 amino acids from cysteine to phenylalanine. Of the read, only the CDR3 DNA is kept; its 39 bases are in frame from base 1. Patients with a history of autoimmune disease or receiving systemic immunosuppression were excluded from the trial. Peripheral blood for TCR sequencing was drawn from every dose cohort at baseline, at cycle 4 day 1 and at cycle 7 day 1. The samples were taken from a phase I, first-in-human, multicenter, open-label dose-escalation trial of ivuxolimab. Adults with locally advanced or metastatic head and neck squamous cell, hepatocellular, melanoma or renal cell carcinoma were enrolled in the trial. Before TCR sequencing, CD4+ T cells and CD8+ T cells from peripheral blood were sorted into separate populations.

Concerning this clone: No cognate antigen has been identified for it. No much larger clonotype is one base removed from it; base qualities were not supplied.

Genomic DNA was isolated from the sorted cells so that the TCRbeta CDR3 region could be sequenced. The immunoSEQ Assay was used for sequencing of TCRbeta CDR3 regions. The clones in this table, taken by TCRdb from immuneACCESS, are in-frame only. Not every clone is retained; where verified, under half of the shortfall comes from an unresolved V gene, and the cause of the rest is unknown. This sample has approximately 25,000 clones in its table, and about three quarters of those were observed once. About 17% of the sample is held by the ten biggest clonotypes. Sequencing used CD4+ or CD8+ T cells sorted from blood, obtained in a trial of the OX40 agonist ivuxolimab. The TCR comes from an adult with an advanced solid tumor such as melanoma, head and neck, liver or kidney cancer. The chain couples TRBV11-3 to TRBJ2-2, and TRBD1 may be the D gene, going by 5 matching bases. The DNA sequence follows: TGTGCCAGCAGCTTGACAGACACCGGGGAGCTGTTTTTT. It encodes CASSLTDTGELFF.